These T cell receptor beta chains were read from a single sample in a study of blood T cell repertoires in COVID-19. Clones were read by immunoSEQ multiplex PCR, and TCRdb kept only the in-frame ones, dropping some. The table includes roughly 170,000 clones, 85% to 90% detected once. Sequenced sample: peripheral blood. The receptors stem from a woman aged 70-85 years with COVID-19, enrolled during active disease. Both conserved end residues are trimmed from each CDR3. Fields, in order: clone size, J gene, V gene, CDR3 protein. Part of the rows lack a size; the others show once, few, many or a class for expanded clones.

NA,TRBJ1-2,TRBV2,ASRILGGSNYGYT
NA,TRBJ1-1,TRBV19,ASSIDRVGNTEAF
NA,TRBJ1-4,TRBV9,ASSVGPGQGGEKLF
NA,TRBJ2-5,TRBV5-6,ASSPQTGGRQTQY
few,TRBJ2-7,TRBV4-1,ASSQVPGQGDYEQY
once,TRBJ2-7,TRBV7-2,ASSSPGGAYEQY
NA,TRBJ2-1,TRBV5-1,ASSLLRRGVGYNEQF
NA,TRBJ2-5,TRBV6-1,ASSEGQGRQETQY
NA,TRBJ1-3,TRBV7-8,ASSLETGASSGNTIY
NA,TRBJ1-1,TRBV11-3,ASSIHGGTEAF
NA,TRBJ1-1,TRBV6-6,ASSGRTEAF
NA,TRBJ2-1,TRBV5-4,ASTPTSGTPYNEQF
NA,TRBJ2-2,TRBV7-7,ASSLDLKSTGYGELF
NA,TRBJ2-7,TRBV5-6,ASSTGTEGFPYEQY
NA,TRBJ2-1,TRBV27,ASSFKYGTLYNEQF
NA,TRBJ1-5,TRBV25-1,ASSGVTSQPQH
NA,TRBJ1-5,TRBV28,ASGQGTSQPQH
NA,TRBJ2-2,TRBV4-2,ASSRTGTDTGELF
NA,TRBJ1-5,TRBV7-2,ASSGQGDQPQH
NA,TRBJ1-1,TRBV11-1,ASSGHRGRADTEAF
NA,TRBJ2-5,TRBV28,ASTNPGGGAETQY
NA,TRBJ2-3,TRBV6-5,ASSPHPSTDTQY
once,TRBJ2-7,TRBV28,ASSSTIYEQY
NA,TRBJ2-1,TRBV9,ASSVVLAGVFNEQF
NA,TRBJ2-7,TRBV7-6,ASSLAVRDIHSEQY
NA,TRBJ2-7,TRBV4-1,ASSQSRTFYEQY
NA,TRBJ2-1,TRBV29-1,SVGLAGGYEQF
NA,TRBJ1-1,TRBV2,ASTSWQGPNTEAF
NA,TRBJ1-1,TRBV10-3,AISESRLVAEAF
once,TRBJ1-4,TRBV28,ASSSGDQNEKLF
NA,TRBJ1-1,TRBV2,ASRKREAINTEAF
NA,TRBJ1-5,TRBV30,AWSVQESQPQH
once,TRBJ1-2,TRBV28,ASSLGGQGARGYT
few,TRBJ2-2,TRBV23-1,ASSQCWVGDRGDNTGELF
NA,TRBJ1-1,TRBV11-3,ASSRDRMRAF
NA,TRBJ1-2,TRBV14,ASSQRGGDNYGYT
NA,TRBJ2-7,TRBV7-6,ASSFRTGIAYEQY
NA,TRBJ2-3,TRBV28,ASSFPWGTTGATDTQY
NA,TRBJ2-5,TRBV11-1,ASSRDRASKTQY
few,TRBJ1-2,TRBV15,ATQKTGGGYGYT
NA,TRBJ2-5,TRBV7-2,ASSQGLLAGGETQY
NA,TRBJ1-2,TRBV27,ASRSLQTFANYGYT
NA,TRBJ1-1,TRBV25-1,ASSPRDREMAF
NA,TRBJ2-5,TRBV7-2,ASSFISRLAEEGTQY
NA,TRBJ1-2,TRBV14,ASSPSFYGYT
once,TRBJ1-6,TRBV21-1,ASSKIQGYNSPLH